The 14 T cell receptor beta chains presented below share a single source sample, sequenced in a study of response to subunit inactivated influenza vaccine. Using its own MiXCR run on the RT-PCR reads, TCRdb lists one record per CDR3 protein. This table holds more than 150,000 distinct CDR3 sequences, around 9% found once. The source material was non-naive T cells sorted from PBMCs, sampled on the day of vaccination. These receptors came from a man aged 45-65 years who received an inactivated influenza vaccine.

This clonotype was seen repeatedly, ten times or more. This chain uses TRBV5-1 with TRBJ1-2, with D unclear. V gave up 0 bases and J gave up 4 bases, with 13 bases separating them. This CDR3 has 15 amino acids. Germline loops: CDR1 SGHRS, CDR2 YFSETQ. CDR3 bases: TGCGCCAGCAGCTTGGATCCGAGGACGGGCTATGGCTACACCTTC. Encoded protein: CASSLDPRTGYGYTF.

This clonotype was recorded a few times. The gene calls are TRBV28 and TRBJ2-7, with D possibly being TRBD1 (5 bases). CDR1 and CDR2 from the germline V gene are MDHEN and SYDVKM. V lost 6 bases and J lost 0, with 15 bases in between. The CDR3 contains 15 residues. The CDR3 region is CASRPTGDFSYEQYF. CDR3 DNA sequence: TGTGCCAGCAGACCAACAGGAGACTTCTCCTACGAGCAGTACTTC.

The chain carries TRBV3-1 and TRBJ2-2; 7 bases are shared with TRBD2. Germline V gives CDR1 LGHDT, CDR2 YNNKEL (reference sequence). The CDR3 has 16 amino acids. Trimming at V came to 1 base and at J to 5 bases, leaving 7 bases not matched to a gene. The CDR3, as DNA: TGTGCCAGCAGCCAAGGCGGCGGGGGTGCTACCGGGGAGCTGTTTTTT. This sequence encodes CASSQGGGGATGELFF.

The V gene is TRBV7-9, the J gene TRBJ2-1; no definite D call. Germline V gene data show CDR1 as SEHNR and CDR2 as FQNEAQ (reference sequence). This CDR3 contains 15 residues. V lost 5 bases, J lost 0 bases, and 11 bases lay in between. CDR3 sequence: CASSRLMDSYNEQFF. The DNA for the CDR3 is TGTGCCAGCAGCCGGCTAATGGACTCCTACAATGAGCAGTTCTTC.

This clonotype was seen many times. V gene TRBV5-1 combines with J gene TRBJ2-2, with D possibly matching TRBD2 (6 bases). This CDR3 spans 14 amino acids. The V and J ends lost 8 bases and 5 bases respectively, with 16 bases between them. In germline, CDR1 is SGHRS, CDR2 YFSETQ. The CDR3 bases are TGCGCCAGTCTGCCGGAGGGTCGGACCGGGGAGCTGTTTTTT. Amino acids: CASLPEGRTGELFF.

The rearrangement uses TRBV5-1 and TRBJ1-1; possible D gene TRBD1, 5 bases. From germline, CDR1 is SGHRS and CDR2 YFSETQ. CDR3 size: 14 residues. V lost 4 bases, J lost 3 bases, and 13 bases lay in between. The CDR3 is CASSHRGRHTEAFF. The CDR3 DNA follows: TGCGCCAGCAGCCACCGGGGACGGCACACTGAAGCTTTCTTT.

There are many counts of this clonotype. CDR3 region: CASSESGLASLNEQFF. CDR3 DNA: TGCGCCAGCAGTGAGTCCGGTCTAGCAAGTCTGAATGAGCAGTTCTTC. This chain uses TRBV10-1 with TRBJ2-1; D is possibly TRBD2 (5 bases). Germline assignment: CDR1 WNHNN and CDR2 SYGVQD (reference sequence). Trimming stripped 0 bases from V and 7 bases from J, with 16 bases between. The CDR3 consists of 16 residues.

This clonotype was detected only a few times. J is TRBJ2-1 and V is TRBV7-6, with 8 bases fitting TRBD1. The CDR3 covers 12 residues. The germline CDR1 and CDR2 sequences are SGHVS and FNYEAQ. V lost 5 bases, J lost 10 bases, and 4 bases stayed unmatched. The CDR3 coding sequence is TGTGCCAGCAGCCCTACAGGGGGGGAGCAGTTCTTC. It specifies CASSPTGGEQFF.

The chain employs TRBV4-1 and TRBJ2-1, with TRBD1 identical over 7 bases. CDR1 and CDR2 from the germline V gene are MGHRA and YSYEKL. The CDR3 has 15 amino acids. V trimming: 4 bases; J trimming: 4 bases; junction bases outside the gene matches: 7. The CDR3 region is CASSLGTDTYNEQFF. The CDR3 DNA reads as TGCGCCAGCAGCCTTGGGACAGATACGTACAATGAGCAGTTCTTC.

This clonotype was seen many times. The gene calls are TRBV12-3 or TRBV12-4 and TRBJ2-1, with 7 bases aligning to TRBD2. There are 14 residues in the CDR3. The V and J ends lost 7 bases and 7 bases, in that order; junction bases with no gene match: 10. CDR3 coding DNA: TGTGCCAGCACCCCGGGCGGGAGATTGAATGAGCAGTTCTTC. Its translation is CASTPGGRLNEQFF.

This clonotype has a handful of counts. This chain joins TRBV18 and TRBJ2-7, with D perhaps given as TRBD1 or TRBD2 (6 bases each). The CDR3 runs 17 residues. Trimming took off 2 bases at V and 3 bases at J, with 20 bases between the two ends. CDR1 KGHSH and CDR2 LQKENI come from the germline V gene. The CDR3 loop is CASSPFAAGQVGYEQYF. The DNA for the CDR3 is TGTGCCAGCTCACCATTCGCGGCGGGACAAGTGGGCTACGAGCAGTACTTC.

This clonotype was counted many times. The chain combines TRBV27 with TRBJ1-2, with TRBD1 matching 7 bases. Losses at the gene ends were 5 bases for V and 7 bases for J; bases not matched to a gene: 7. In germline, CDR1 is MNHEY, CDR2 SMNVEV (reference sequence). The CDR3 runs 13 residues. The CDR3 nucleotides read TGTGCCAGCAGTAATCACAGGGGATCTGGCTACACCTTC. Translated, it gives CASSNHRGSGYTF.

This clonotype appeared a few times. V usage is TRBV9 and J usage is TRBJ2-1; 8 bases match TRBD1. Losses at the gene ends were 3 bases for V and 9 bases for J; bases not matched to a gene: 2. From germline, CDR1 is SGDLS and CDR2 YYNGEE. CDR3 length equals 12 residues. CDR3 DNA: TGTGCCAGCAGCGCGCAGGGGGCTGAGCAGTTCTTC. This codes for CASSAQGAEQFF.

This sequence joins TRBV7-9 and TRBJ1-3, with TRBD1 as a possible D gene (6 bases). Germline V gene lookup returns CDR1 SEHNR and CDR2 FQNEAQ (reference sequence). The CDR3 is 15 amino acids. The V and J ends lost 6 bases and 8 bases respectively, with 20 bases between them. This CDR3 is CASSLGGRDADTIYF. CDR3 DNA sequence: TGTGCCAGCAGTCTCGGGGGCAGGGACGCGGACACCATATATTTT.